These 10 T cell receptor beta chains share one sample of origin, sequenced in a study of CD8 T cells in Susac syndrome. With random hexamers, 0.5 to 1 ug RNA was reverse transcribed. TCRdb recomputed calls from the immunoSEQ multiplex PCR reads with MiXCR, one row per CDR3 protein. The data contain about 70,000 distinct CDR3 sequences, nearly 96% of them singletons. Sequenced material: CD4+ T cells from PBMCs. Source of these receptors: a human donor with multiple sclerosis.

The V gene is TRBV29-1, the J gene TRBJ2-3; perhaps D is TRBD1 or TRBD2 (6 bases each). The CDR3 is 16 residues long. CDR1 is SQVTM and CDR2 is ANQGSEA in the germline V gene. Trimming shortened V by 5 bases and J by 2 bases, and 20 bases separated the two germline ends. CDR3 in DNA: TGCAGCGTTCGGGGGTTCCGGGCAGGGGCCACAGATACGCAGTATTTT. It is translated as CSVRGFRAGATDTQYF.

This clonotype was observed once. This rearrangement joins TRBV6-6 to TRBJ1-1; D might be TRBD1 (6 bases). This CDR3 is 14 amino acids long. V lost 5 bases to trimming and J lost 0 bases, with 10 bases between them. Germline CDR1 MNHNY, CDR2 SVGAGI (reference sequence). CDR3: CASSRQEVNTEAFF. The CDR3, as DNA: TGTGCCAGCAGTCGACAGGAGGTGAACACTGAAGCTTTCTTT.

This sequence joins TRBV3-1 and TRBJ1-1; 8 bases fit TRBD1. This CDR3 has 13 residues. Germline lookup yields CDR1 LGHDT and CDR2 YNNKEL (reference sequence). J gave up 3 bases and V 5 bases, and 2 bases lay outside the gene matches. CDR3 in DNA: TGTGCCAGCAGCTCGACAGGGGACACTGAAGCTTTCTTT. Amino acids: CASSSTGDTEAFF.

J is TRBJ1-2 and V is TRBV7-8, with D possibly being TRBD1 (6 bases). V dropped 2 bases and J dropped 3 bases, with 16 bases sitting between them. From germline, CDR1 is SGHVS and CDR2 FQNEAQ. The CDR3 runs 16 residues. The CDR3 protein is CASSLSQGYLHYGYTF. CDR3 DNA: TGTGCCAGCAGCTTATCCCAGGGGTATTTGCACTATGGCTACACCTTC. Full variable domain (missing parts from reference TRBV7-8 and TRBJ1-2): GAGVSQSPRYKVAKRGQDVALRCDPISGHVSLFWYQQALGQGPEFLTYFQNEAQLDKSGLPSDRFFAERPEGSVSTLKIQRTQQEDSAVYLCASSLSQGYLHYGYTFGSGTRLTVV.

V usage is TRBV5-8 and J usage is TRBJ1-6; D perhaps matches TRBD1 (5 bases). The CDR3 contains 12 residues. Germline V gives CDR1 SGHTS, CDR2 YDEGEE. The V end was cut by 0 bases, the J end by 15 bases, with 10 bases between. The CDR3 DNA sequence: TGTGCCAGCAGCTTGGGGGGCCTAGGCCTCCACTTT. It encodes CASSLGGLGLHF.

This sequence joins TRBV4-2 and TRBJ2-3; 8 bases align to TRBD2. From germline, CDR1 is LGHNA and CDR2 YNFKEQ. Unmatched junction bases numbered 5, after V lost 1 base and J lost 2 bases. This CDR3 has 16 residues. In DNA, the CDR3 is TGTGCCAGCAGCCAAGTCCGTAGCGGGGACACAGATACGCAGTATTTT. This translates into CASSQVRSGDTDTQYF.

This CDR3 reads CASSPPKTGEYSTDTQYF. DNA of the CDR3: TGTGCCAGTAGTCCCCCTAAGACAGGGGAATATAGCACAGATACGCAGTATTTT. The genes are TRBV19 and TRBJ2-3; 8 positions agree with TRBD1. V lost 5 bases to trimming and J lost 0 bases; unmatched junction nucleotides: 13. CDR1 and CDR2 from the germline V gene are LNHDA and SQIVND (reference sequence). This CDR3 contains 18 residues.

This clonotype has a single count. CDR3 sequence reads: CASTTGTGNTEAFF. The CDR3 DNA sequence: TGTGCCAGCACCACCGGGACGGGGAACACTGAAGCTTTCTTT. This rearrangement joins TRBV12-3 or TRBV12-4 to TRBJ1-1; a possible D gene is TRBD1 (5 bases). V lost 7 bases to trimming and J lost 1 base, with 13 bases between them. The CDR3 consists of 14 residues.

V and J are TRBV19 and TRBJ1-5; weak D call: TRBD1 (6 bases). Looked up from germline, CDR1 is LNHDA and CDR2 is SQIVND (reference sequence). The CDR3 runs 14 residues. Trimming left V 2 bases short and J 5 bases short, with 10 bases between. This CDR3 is CASSINRDYQPQHF. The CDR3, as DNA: TGTGCCAGTAGTATAAACAGGGACTATCAGCCCCAGCATTTT.

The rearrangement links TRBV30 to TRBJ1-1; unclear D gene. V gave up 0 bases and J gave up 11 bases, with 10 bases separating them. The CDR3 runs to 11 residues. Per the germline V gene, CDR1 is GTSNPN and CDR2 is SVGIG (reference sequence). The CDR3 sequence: CAWSVRQKAFF. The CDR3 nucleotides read TGTGCCTGGAGTGTACGGCAGAAGGCTTTCTTT.